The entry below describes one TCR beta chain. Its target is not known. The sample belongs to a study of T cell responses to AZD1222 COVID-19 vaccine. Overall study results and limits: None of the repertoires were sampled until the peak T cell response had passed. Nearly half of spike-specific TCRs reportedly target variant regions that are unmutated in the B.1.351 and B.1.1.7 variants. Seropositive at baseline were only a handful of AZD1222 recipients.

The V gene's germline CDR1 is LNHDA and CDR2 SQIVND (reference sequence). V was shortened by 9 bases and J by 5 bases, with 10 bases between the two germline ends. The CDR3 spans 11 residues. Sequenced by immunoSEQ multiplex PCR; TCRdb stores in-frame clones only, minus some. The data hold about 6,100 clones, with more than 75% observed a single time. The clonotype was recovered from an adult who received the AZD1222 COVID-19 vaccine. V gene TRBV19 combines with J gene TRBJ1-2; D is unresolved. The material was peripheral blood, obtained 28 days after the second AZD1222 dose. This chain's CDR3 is CASRMGYGYTF. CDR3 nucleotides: TGTGCCAGCCGAATGGGGTATGGCTACACCTTC.